This T cell receptor (beta chain) was sequenced in a study of beta chain features in type 1 diabetes. Sequenced material consisted of expressed TCRB transcripts (all of the isolated RNA was reverse transcribed). About 3.5 million reads per sample on average were obtained from naive, central memory and regulatory T cell samples. Profiled with immunoSEQ multiplex PCR; TCRdb holds only in-frame clones, not every one. The sample lists hundreds of thousands of clones, 14% occurring once. Markers CD45RO/CCR7/CD25/CD127/CD95/CD27 served to sort CD4+ naive, central memory, regulatory and stem cell-like memory cells. Trimming cost V 2 bases and J 4 bases; bases outside gene matches: 5. The CDR3 runs to 15 residues. Germline-derived CDR1 and CDR2 are SNHLY and FYNNEI. This clone was counted only a few times.

This chain connects TRBV2 to TRBJ2-5; the match to TRBD2 covers 9 bases. The TCR comes from a middle-aged woman in good health. Sequencing used naive CD4+ T cells from blood. The CDR3 region is CASSERRGGGETQYF. The CDR3 DNA sequence: TGTGCCAGCAGTGAACGGCGGGGGGGCGGAGAGACCCAGTACTTC.